These T cell receptor beta chains were read from a single sample in a study of blood T cell repertoires in COVID-19. This table comes from immunoSEQ multiplex PCR, and its TCRdb copy is limited to in-frame clones, with some not included. Of 150,000 to 180,000 clones in the sample, 75% to 85% were seen once. Sequenced sample: peripheral blood. All receptors derive from a woman between 45 and 60 years old with acute or convalescent COVID-19. CDR3s include the opening cysteine and the closing phenylalanine or tryptophan. D genes are given only for firm matches. Clone sizes are given selectively: once, few, many, or a class where the clone is expanded.

cdr3_nt cdr3_aa cdr3_length clone_size v_call d_call j_call
TGCGCCAGCAGCCAACAGCGGTACTACGAGCAGTACTTC CASSQQRYYEQYF 13 . TRBV4-3 . TRBJ2-7
TGTGCCAGCAGCCCCCGACTAGCCTACAATGAGCAGTTCTTC CASSPRLAYNEQFF 14 few TRBV4-2 . TRBJ2-1
TGTGCCAGCAGCGTGGGGGGGGTGTCTAATTCACCCCTCCACTTT CASSVGGVSNSPLHF 15 . TRBV9 . TRBJ1-6
TGTGCCAGCAGCCAATCAGGGCAGGGGAAATCACCCCTCCACTTT CASSQSGQGKSPLHF 15 . TRBV3-1/TRBV3-2 . TRBJ1-6
TGTGCCAGCAGCTTACTGCGAAACCAGTACTTC CASSLLRNQYF 11 . TRBV11-2 . TRBJ2-5
TGTGCCAGCAGCGGCGGGGGGGTGAGCAATCAGCCCCAGCATTTT CASSGGGVSNQPQHF 15 . TRBV6-5 . TRBJ1-5
TGTGCCAGCAGCGGGACTAGCGACTACGAGCAGTACTTC CASSGTSDYEQYF 13 . TRBV7-9 TRBD2 TRBJ2-7
TGTGCCAGCAGGCTCGGGACAGGGAAAGAGACCCAGTACTTC CASRLGTGKETQYF 14 . TRBV28 TRBD1 TRBJ2-5
TGTGCCAGTACCACGGGGAGCTCTGGAAACACCATATATTTT CASTTGSSGNTIYF 14 . TRBV19 . TRBJ1-3
TGTGCCAGCAGCTTACTGACGGACAGGGCGAAAGAGACCCAGTACTTC CASSLLTDRAKETQYF 16 . TRBV7-3 TRBD1 TRBJ2-5
TGTGCCAGTAGTATAAGGGGGATCACAGATACGCAGTATTTT CASSIRGITDTQYF 14 . TRBV19 . TRBJ2-3
TGTGCCAGCAGCCAAGATTGGGTCCCGCGGGTGTTGCAAAACAATGAGCAGTTCTTC CASSQDWVPRVLQNNEQFF 19 . TRBV14 . TRBJ2-1
TGTGCCAGTAGTACCACGAACCGGGACAGGGGACTTAGCAATCAGCCCCAGCATTTT CASSTTNRDRGLSNQPQHF 19 . TRBV19 TRBD1 TRBJ1-5